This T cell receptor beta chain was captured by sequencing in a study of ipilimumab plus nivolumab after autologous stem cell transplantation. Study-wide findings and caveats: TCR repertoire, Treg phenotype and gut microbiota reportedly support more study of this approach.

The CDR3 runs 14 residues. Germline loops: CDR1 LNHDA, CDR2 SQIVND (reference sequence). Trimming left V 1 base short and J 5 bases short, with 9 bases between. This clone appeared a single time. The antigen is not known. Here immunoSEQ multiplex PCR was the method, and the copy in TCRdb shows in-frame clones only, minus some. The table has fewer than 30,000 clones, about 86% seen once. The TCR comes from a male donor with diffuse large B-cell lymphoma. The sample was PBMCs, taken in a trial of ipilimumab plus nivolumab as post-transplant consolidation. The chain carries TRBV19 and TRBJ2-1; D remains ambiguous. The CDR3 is CASSIVQPDNEQFF. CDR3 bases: TGTGCCAGTAGTATAGTACAGCCCGACAATGAGCAGTTCTTC.